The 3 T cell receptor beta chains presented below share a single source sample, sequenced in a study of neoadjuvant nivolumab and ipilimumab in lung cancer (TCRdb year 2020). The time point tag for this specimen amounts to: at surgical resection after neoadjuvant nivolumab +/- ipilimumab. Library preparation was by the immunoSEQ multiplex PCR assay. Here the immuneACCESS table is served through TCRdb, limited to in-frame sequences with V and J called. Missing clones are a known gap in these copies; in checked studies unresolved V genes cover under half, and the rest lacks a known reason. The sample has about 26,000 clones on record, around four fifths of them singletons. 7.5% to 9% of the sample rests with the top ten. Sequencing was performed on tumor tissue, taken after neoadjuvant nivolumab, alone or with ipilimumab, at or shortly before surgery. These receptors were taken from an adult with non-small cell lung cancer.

The CDR3 DNA reads as TGTGCCAGCAGCTCCGGACAGGGGGCAAGCTATGAGCAGTTCTTC. This encodes CASSSGQGASYEQFF. This chain connects TRBV11-2 to TRBJ2-1, with TRBD1 identical over 11 bases. Germline values: CDR1 SGHAT, CDR2 FQNNGV. The junction had 7 bases not matched to a gene; V was cut back by 4 bases and J by 8 bases. The CDR3 consists of 15 residues.

The CDR3 DNA reads as TGTGCCAGCTCACCAAACTCCATCGCAACTAATGAAAAACTGTTTTTT. Amino acids: CASSPNSIATNEKLFF. This chain links TRBV18 with TRBJ1-4; D remains unclear. From germline, CDR1 is KGHSH and CDR2 LQKENI. CDR3 length: 16 amino acids. Trimming left V 2 bases short and J 0 bases short, with 10 bases between.

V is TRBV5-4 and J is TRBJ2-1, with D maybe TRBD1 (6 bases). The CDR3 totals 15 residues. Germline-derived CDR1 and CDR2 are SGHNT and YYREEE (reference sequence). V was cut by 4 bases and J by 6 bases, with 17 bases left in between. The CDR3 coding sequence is TGTGCCAGCAGCCTGGGGGCGGGTCCAAGCAATGAGCAGTTCTTC. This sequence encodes CASSLGAGPSNEQFF.